The 18 T cell receptor beta chains below all came from one sample that was sequenced in a study of shared clonotypes between healthy human individuals. Naive CD8 cells, CD45RO-negative and positively selected for CCR7, excluded terminally differentiated effector memory CD45RA+ cells. Profiled with immunoSEQ multiplex PCR; TCRdb holds only in-frame clones, not every one. This sample yields hundreds of thousands of clones, of which around 96% are seen a single time; about 0.22% belongs to the top ten. The specimen was naive CD8+ T cells sorted from blood. The source is a man between 25 and 39 years old in good health.

V gene TRBV28 combines with J gene TRBJ1-5; D possibly corresponds to TRBD1 (6 bases). Trimming took 3 bases from V and 5 from J, leaving 17 bases between them. Germline V gene sequence: CDR1 MDHEN, CDR2 SYDVKM. The CDR3 spans 16 residues. This CDR3 is CASSFIAGDLYQPQHF. The CDR3 DNA follows: TGTGCCAGCAGTTTCATCGCAGGGGACTTGTATCAGCCCCAGCATTTT.

The CDR3 region has the DNA TGTGCCAGTCAAGGAGAGGGGAGCAATCAGCCCCAGCATTTT. This translates into CASQGEGSNQPQHF. V and J are TRBV2 and TRBJ1-5; D might be TRBD1 (5 bases). The ends were cut back, 9 bases at V and 1 base at J, with 13 bases in the middle. CDR3 length: 14 amino acids. Per the germline V gene, CDR1 is SNHLY and CDR2 is FYNNEI.

This clone was picked up one time. The rearrangement joins TRBV28 to TRBJ1-2, with 8 bases fitting TRBD1. The junction had 9 bases not matched to a gene; V was cut back by 5 bases and J by 7 bases. CDR1 and CDR2 (germline): MDHEN, SYDVKM. CDR3 length: 14 residues. Here the CDR3 DNA reads TGTGCCAGCAGTCCCGCGACAGGGGCCTTTGGCTACACCTTC. It translates to CASSPATGAFGYTF.

The sample holds one count of this clone. This chain uses TRBV6-6 with TRBJ2-7, with 7 nucleotides matching TRBD1. J gave up 4 bases and V 8 bases, and 11 bases lay outside the gene matches. Germline CDR1 reads MNHNY; CDR2 reads SVGAGI (reference sequence). CDR3 length: 14 residues. The CDR3 nucleotides are TGTGCCAGCGGGGAAAGGGGGCGTGATTACGAGCAGTACTTC. Protein: CASGERGRDYEQYF.

This chain uses TRBV28 with TRBJ1-1; D is undetermined. Germline CDR1 reads MDHEN; CDR2 reads SYDVKM. V was trimmed by 5 bases and J by 0 bases, leaving 16 bases between them. There are 16 residues in the CDR3. CDR3 coding DNA: TGTGCCAGCAGTCCCACATACTGGAAGATGAACACTGAAGCTTTCTTT. Residues: CASSPTYWKMNTEAFF.

Concerning this clone: The identical CDR3 is also encoded by other nucleotide sequences in the sample. The chain has TRBV27 and TRBJ2-7, with D uncertain. This CDR3 comprises 13 residues. Germline lookup yields CDR1 MNHEY and CDR2 SMNVEV (reference sequence). V gave up 3 bases and J gave up 0 bases, with 6 bases separating them. CDR3 region: CASSLGLSYEQYF. The CDR3 DNA reads as TGTGCCAGCAGTTTGGGCCTCTCCTACGAGCAGTACTTC.

The chain's CDR3 is CASSELQAANQPQHF. The CDR3 DNA reads TGTGCCAGCAGTGAATTACAGGCCGCTAATCAGCCCCAGCATTTT. This chain uses TRBV6-1 with TRBJ1-5; D perhaps matches TRBD1 (5 bases). The CDR3 is 15 amino acids. Trimming left V 2 bases short and J 4 bases short, with 12 bases between. Germline V gene sequence: CDR1 MNHNS, CDR2 SASEGT.

V and J are TRBV15 and TRBJ2-7, with 13 bases fitting TRBD2. This CDR3 has 17 amino acids. V lost 1 base, J lost 4 bases, and 7 bases stayed unmatched. Germline CDR1 and CDR2: LNHNV and YYDKDF (reference sequence). Here the CDR3 reads CATSRGSRLAGGYEQYF. As DNA, the CDR3 is TGTGCCACCAGCAGAGGTAGTAGACTAGCGGGAGGTTACGAGCAGTACTTC.

The chain uses TRBV9 and TRBJ2-1; D might be TRBD2 (6 bases). CDR1 and CDR2 (germline): SGDLS, YYNGEE. The CDR3 sequence is 14 residues long. V lost 4 bases to trimming and J lost 4 bases, with 12 bases between them. The chain's CDR3 is CASSPTGGYNEQFF. The CDR3 DNA reads as TGTGCCAGCAGCCCCACCGGAGGGTACAATGAGCAGTTCTTC.

The chain uses TRBV25-1 and TRBJ2-3; D is unresolved. This CDR3 region has 11 residues. Trimming left V 8 bases short and J 5 bases short, with 8 bases between. Germline assignment: CDR1 MGHDK and CDR2 SYGVNS. The CDR3 spells CASSTGDTQYF. DNA of the CDR3: TGTGCCAGCTCTACGGGAGATACGCAGTATTTT. Complete variable domain (other parts from reference TRBV25-1 and TRBJ2-3): EADIYQTPRYLVIGTGKKITLECSQTMGHDKMYWYQQDPGMELHLIHYSYGVNSTEKGDLSSESTVSRIRTEHFPLTLESARPSHTSQYLCASSTGDTQYFGPGTRLTVL.

The chain is built from TRBV6-5 and TRBJ2-5, with D perhaps matching TRBD2 (5 bases). This CDR3 is built from 13 residues. CDR1 and CDR2 (germline): MNHEY, SVGAGI. V lost 1 base and J lost 5, with 8 bases in between. In DNA, the CDR3 is TGTGCCAGCAGTTACTTCGGCGGGGAGACCCAGTACTTC. As protein: CASSYFGGETQYF.

A note on this clone: This CDR3 is also generated by other DNA sequences in the sample. This rearrangement joins TRBV9 to TRBJ2-7, with D possibly being TRBD2 (5 bases). The germline V and J ends were trimmed by 2 bases and 1 base, with 10 bases remaining between them. Per germline, CDR1 SGDLS and CDR2 YYNGEE. The CDR3 runs 14 residues. In DNA, the CDR3 is TGTGCCAGCAGCGTCGAGGGTGGGTCCTACGAGCAGTACTTC. The encoded protein is CASSVEGGSYEQYF.

The J gene is TRBJ2-7, the V gene TRBV11-3, with 7 nucleotides matching TRBD1. From germline, CDR1 is SGHNT and CDR2 YENEEA. The CDR3 extends over 13 amino acids. Unmatched junction bases numbered 4, after V lost 4 bases and J lost 4 bases. In DNA form, the CDR3 reads TGTGCCAGCAGCTCGCGACAGGGTTACGAGCAGTACTTC. This encodes CASSSRQGYEQYF.

This chain connects TRBV19 to TRBJ2-1; D not certain. Trimming pared 3 bases from V and 10 bases from J, leaving 10 bases between. The length of the CDR3 is 12 residues. CDR1 is LNHDA and CDR2 is SQIVND in the germline V gene (reference sequence). CDR3 sequence reads: CASSMGISEQFF. In nucleotides, the CDR3 is TGTGCCAGTAGTATGGGGATCTCAGAGCAGTTCTTC.

The chain carries TRBV7-9 and TRBJ2-6; D gene unclear. Trimming shortened V by 3 bases and J by 4 bases, and 10 bases separated the two germline ends. This CDR3 is 15 amino acids long. Germline V CDR1 and CDR2: SEHNR, FQNEAQ (reference sequence). The CDR3 DNA sequence: TGTGCCAGCAGCTTCTATCCGCTCGGGGCCAACGTCCTGACTTTC. Residues: CASSFYPLGANVLTF.

Remarks on this clone: Other DNA sequences of this sample code for an identical CDR3. The gene calls are TRBV20-1 and TRBJ2-1, with a weak D call TRBD1 (6 bases). The CDR3 consists of 11 residues. The V gene's germline CDR1 is DFQATT and CDR2 SNEGSKA (reference sequence). V was pared by 6 bases and J by 7 bases, with 10 bases between. The DNA of the CDR3 is TGCAGTGCAAGCAGGGGTAATGAGCAGTTCTTC. Encoded protein: CSASRGNEQFF.

This chain joins TRBV7-6 and TRBJ2-1, with 8 bases identical to TRBD1. The germline gives CDR1 SGHVS, CDR2 FNYEAQ. The CDR3 contains 14 residues. Losses at the gene ends were 5 bases for V and 8 bases for J; bases not matched to a gene: 8. The CDR3 sequence: CASSHRDRLDEQFF. The CDR3 DNA reads as TGTGCCAGCAGCCACCGGGACAGGCTGGATGAGCAGTTCTTC.

The gene calls are TRBV27 and TRBJ2-7, with D perhaps TRBD2 (6 bases). Germline assignment: CDR1 MNHEY and CDR2 SMNVEV (reference sequence). This CDR3 is 15 amino acids long. Trimming stripped 5 bases from V and 6 bases from J, with 20 bases between. This CDR3 is CASSPVLRPRGEQYF. In nucleotides, the CDR3 is TGTGCCAGCAGTCCAGTTCTCCGGCCGCGGGGCGAGCAGTACTTC.